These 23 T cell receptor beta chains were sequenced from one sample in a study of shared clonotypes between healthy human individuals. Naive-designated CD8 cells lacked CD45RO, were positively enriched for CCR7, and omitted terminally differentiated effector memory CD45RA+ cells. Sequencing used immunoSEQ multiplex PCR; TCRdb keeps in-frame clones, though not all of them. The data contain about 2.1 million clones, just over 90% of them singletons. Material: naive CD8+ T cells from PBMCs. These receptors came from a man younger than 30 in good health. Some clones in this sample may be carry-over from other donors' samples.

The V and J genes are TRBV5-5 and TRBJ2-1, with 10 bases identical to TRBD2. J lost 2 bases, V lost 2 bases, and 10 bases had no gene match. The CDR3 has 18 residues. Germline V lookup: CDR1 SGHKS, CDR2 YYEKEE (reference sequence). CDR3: CASSLQVSGRTPYNEQFF. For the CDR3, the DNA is TGTGCCAGCAGCTTACAAGTTAGCGGGAGGACCCCCTACAATGAGCAGTTCTTC.

The chain's CDR3 is CASSLQGAPDQPQHF. Written as DNA, the CDR3 is TGTGCCAGCAGCCTACAGGGGGCGCCGGATCAGCCCCAGCATTTT. The chain is built from TRBV6-4 and TRBJ1-5, with 9 bases aligning to TRBD1. V shed 6 bases and J 5 bases; nucleotides not matched to a gene: 8. The germline gives CDR1 MRHNA, CDR2 SNTAGT. There are 15 residues in the CDR3.

The CDR3 sequence is CASSQDYRAVDGANVLTF. Here the CDR3 DNA reads TGCGCCAGCAGCCAAGATTACAGGGCGGTGGATGGGGCCAACGTCCTGACTTTC. V and J are TRBV4-3 and TRBJ2-6, with D possibly being TRBD1 (6 bases). The CDR3 consists of 18 residues. V dropped 0 bases and J dropped 3 bases, with 15 bases sitting between them. Germline V gene sequence: CDR1 LGHNA, CDR2 YSLEER.

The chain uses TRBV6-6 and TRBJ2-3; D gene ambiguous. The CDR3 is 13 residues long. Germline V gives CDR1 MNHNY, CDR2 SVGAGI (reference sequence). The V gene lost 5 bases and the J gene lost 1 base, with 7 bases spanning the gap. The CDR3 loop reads CASSAMGTDTQYF. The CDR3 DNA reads TGTGCCAGCAGTGCGATGGGCACAGATACGCAGTATTTT.

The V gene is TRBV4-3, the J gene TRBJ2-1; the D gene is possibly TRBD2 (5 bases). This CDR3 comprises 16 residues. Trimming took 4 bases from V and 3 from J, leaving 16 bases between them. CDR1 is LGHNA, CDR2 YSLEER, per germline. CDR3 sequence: CASSPLAHDIYNEQFF. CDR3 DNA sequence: TGCGCCAGCAGCCCTTTAGCGCACGATATCTACAATGAGCAGTTCTTC.

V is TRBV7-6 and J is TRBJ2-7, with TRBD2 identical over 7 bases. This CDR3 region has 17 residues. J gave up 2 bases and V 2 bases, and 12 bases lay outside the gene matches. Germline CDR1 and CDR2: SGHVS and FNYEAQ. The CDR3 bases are TGTGCCAGCAGCTTATTGGTTGGGGGGGAGGCCCCCTACGAGCAGTACTTC. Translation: CASSLLVGGEAPYEQYF.

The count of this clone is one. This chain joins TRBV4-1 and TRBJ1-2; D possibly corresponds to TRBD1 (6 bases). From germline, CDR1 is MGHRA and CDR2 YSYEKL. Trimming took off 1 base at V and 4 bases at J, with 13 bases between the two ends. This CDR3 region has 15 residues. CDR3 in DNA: TGCGCCAGCAGCCAAGTCAGGGGCCCTCTCTATGGCTACACCTTC. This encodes CASSQVRGPLYGYTF.

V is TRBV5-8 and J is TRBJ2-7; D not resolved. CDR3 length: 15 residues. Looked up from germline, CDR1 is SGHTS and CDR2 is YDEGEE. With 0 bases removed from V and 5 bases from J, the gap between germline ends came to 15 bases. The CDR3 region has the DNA TGTGCCAGCAGCTTGGCTGGCCGGTCTCGGGACGAGCAGTACTTC. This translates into CASSLAGRSRDEQYF.

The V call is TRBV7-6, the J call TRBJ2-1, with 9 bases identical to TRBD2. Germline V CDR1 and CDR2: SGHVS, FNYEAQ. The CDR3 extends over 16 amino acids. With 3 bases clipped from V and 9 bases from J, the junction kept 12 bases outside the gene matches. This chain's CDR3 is CASSFGLAGIRSEQFF. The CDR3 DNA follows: TGTGCCAGCAGCTTTGGCCTAGCGGGAATTAGAAGTGAGCAGTTCTTC.

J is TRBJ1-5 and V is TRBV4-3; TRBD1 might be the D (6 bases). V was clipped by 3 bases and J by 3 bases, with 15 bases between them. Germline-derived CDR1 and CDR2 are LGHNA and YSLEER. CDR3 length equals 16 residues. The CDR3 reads CASSQRWRDNNQPQHF. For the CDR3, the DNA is TGCGCCAGCAGCCAGAGGTGGCGGGACAACAATCAGCCCCAGCATTTT.

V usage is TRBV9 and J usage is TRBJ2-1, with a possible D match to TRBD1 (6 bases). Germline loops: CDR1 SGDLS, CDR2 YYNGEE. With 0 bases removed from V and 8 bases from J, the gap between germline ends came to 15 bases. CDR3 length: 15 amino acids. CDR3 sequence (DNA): TGTGCCAGCAGCGTAGCAGGGGCCCCCAGAGATGAGCAGTTCTTC. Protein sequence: CASSVAGAPRDEQFF.

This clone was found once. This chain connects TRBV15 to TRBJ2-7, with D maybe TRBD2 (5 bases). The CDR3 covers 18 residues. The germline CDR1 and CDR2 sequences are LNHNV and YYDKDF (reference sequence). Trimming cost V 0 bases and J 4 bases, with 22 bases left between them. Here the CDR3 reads CATSRERRTGGQGYEQYF. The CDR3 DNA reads TGTGCCACCAGCAGAGAACGTAGGACTGGCGGCCAAGGTTACGAGCAGTACTTC.

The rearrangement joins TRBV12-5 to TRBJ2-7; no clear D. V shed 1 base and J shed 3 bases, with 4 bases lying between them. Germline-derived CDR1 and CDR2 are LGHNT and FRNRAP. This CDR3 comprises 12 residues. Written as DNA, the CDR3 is TGTGCTAGTGGTTTGGAGGGCTACGAGCAGTACTTC. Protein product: CASGLEGYEQYF.

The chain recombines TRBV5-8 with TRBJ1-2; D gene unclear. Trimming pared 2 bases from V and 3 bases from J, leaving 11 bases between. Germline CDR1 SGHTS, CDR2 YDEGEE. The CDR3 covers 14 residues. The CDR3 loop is CASSLTGWYYGYTF. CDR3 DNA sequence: TGTGCCAGCAGCTTAACGGGGTGGTACTATGGCTACACCTTC.

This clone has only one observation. Here the CDR3 reads CASSPRQFPSGGEQFF. The CDR3 region has the DNA TGTGCCAGCAGCCCCAGACAGTTTCCCTCAGGGGGTGAGCAGTTCTTC. The J gene is TRBJ2-1, the V gene TRBV28; TRBD1 agrees at 7 bases. Germline trimming cut 6 bases from V and 9 bases from J; bases unmatched to any gene: 17. CDR3 size: 16 residues. Germline CDR1 MDHEN, CDR2 SYDVKM. Full variable domain (rest looked up from reference TRBV28 and TRBJ2-1): DVKVTQSSRYLVKRTGEKVFLECVQDMDHENMFWYRQDPGLGLRLIYFSYDVKMKEKGDIPEGYSVSREKKERFSLILESASTNQTSMYLCASSPRQFPSGGEQFFGPGTRLTVL.

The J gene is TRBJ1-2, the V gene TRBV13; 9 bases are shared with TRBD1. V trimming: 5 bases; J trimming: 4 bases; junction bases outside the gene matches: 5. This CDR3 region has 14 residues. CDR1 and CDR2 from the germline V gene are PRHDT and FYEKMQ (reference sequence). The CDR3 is CASSPGTGIYGYTF. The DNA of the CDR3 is TGTGCCAGCAGCCCCGGGACAGGGATCTATGGCTACACCTTC.

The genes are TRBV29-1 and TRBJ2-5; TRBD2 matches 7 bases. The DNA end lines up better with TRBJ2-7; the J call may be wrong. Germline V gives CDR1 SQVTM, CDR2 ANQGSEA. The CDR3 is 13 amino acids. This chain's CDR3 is CSVEWAGEYEQYF. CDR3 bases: TGCAGCGTTGAATGGGCGGGAGAGTACGAGCAGTACTTC.

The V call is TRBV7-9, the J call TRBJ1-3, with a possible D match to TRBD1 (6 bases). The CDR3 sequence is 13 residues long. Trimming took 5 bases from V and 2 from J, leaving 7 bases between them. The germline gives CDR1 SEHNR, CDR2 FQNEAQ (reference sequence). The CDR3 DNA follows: TGTGCCAGCAGCGGGGACACTGGAAACACCATATATTTT. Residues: CASSGDTGNTIYF.

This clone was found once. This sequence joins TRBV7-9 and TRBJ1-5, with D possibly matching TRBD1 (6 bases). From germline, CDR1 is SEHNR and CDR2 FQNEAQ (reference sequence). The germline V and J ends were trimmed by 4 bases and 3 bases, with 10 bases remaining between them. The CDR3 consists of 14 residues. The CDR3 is CASSSDRNNQPQHF. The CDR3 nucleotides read TGTGCCAGCAGCTCCGACAGGAACAATCAGCCCCAGCATTTT.

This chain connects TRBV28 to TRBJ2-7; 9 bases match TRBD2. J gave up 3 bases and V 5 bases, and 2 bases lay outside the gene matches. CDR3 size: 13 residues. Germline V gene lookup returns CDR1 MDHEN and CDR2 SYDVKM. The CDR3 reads CASSRLAVYEQYF. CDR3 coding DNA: TGTGCCAGCAGTAGACTAGCGGTCTACGAGCAGTACTTC.

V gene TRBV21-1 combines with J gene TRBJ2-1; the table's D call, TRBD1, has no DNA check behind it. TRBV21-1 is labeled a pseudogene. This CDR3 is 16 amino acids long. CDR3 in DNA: TGTGCCAGCAGCCACAGGGGGCGATGCTCCTACAATGAGCAGTTCTTC. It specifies CASSHRGRCSYNEQFF.

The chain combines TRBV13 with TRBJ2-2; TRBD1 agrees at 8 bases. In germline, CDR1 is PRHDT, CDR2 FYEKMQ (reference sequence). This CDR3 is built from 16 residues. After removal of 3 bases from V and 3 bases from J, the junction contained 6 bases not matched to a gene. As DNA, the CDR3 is TGTGCCAGCAGCTTTAATCCAGGGGGCCACACCGGGGAGCTGTTTTTT. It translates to CASSFNPGGHTGELFF.

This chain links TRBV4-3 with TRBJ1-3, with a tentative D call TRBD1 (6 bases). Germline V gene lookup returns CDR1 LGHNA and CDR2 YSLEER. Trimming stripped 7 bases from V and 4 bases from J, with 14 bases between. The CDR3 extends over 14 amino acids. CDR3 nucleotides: TGCGCCAGCACCCCAGGGGTTTGGGGAAACACCATATATTTT. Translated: CASTPGVWGNTIYF.